The 29 T cell receptor beta chains below all came from one sample that was sequenced in a study of Ad26.COV2.S vaccination and SARS-CoV-2 variants. Produced via immunoSEQ multiplex PCR; TCRdb's table is partial and in-frame only. The sample lists under 400,000 clones, more than 75% occurring once. Treatment: some 20 received Ad26.COV2.S at low or high dose, single or two shots; about 5 received placebo; per-sample allocation not given. Samples analyzed were those drawn on day 63 after the first vaccine or placebo injection. This specimen consisted of peripheral blood, obtained in a trial of Ad26.COV2.S vaccine versus placebo. The receptors here all came from a person between 18 and 60 years old who received the Ad26.COV2.S COVID-19 vaccine or a placebo.

The chain joins TRBV12-3 or TRBV12-4 to TRBJ1-2, with D hard to call. The germline V and J ends were trimmed by 7 bases and 4 bases, with 13 bases remaining between them. CDR3 length: 13 residues. The CDR3 region has the DNA TGTGCCAGCACCACGGGTGGGTTCTATGGCTACACCTTC. Translation: CASTTGGFYGYTF.

The CDR3 DNA is TGTGCCAGCAGCCCGGGGGACAGGGGGCGAGAGACCCAGTACTTC. Amino acid sequence: CASSPGDRGRETQYF. The rearrangement links TRBV5-5 to TRBJ2-5, with 12 bases fitting TRBD1. Trimming took 4 bases from V and 4 from J; bases not matched to a gene: 5. The CDR3 covers 15 residues. Germline CDR1 is SGHKS and CDR2 is YYEKEE (reference sequence).

The sample holds one count of this clone. The chain links TRBV11-2 to TRBJ1-4; maybe TRBD1 (5 bases). The CDR3 has 15 residues. The V end lost 5 bases, the J end lost 4 bases, and 14 bases lay between the germline ends. Germline V CDR1 and CDR2: SGHAT, FQNNGV. CDR3 amino acids: CASSPGGGFNEKLFF. The CDR3 DNA reads as TGTGCCAGCAGCCCGGGGGGAGGTTTTAATGAAAAACTGTTTTTT.

The CDR3 nucleotides are TGTGCCAGCAGCCACTCAATTAACAGGGGTGGCTACACCTTC. Amino acids: CASSHSINRGGYTF. The chain has TRBV16 and TRBJ1-2, with 7 positions matching TRBD1. Trimming took 3 bases from V and 7 from J; bases not matched to a gene: 8. The CDR3 covers 14 residues. The germline gives CDR1 KGHSY, CDR2 FQNENV.

This clone was recorded at least ten times. The chain combines TRBV6-2 or TRBV6-3 with TRBJ1-2; D gene uncertain. CDR1 is MNHEY and CDR2 is SVGEGT in the germline V gene. Between the trimmed V and J ends, which lost 2 bases and 4 bases, there was a span of 14 bases. This CDR3 contains 15 residues. Written as DNA, the CDR3 is TGTGCCAGCAGTTACGAACAGCCAAACCTCTATGGCTACACCTTC. This translates into CASSYEQPNLYGYTF.

This clone was seen once. This rearrangement joins TRBV5-1 to TRBJ2-5; 12 nucleotides match TRBD2. V was pared by 1 base and J by 2 bases, with 3 bases of the junction left unmatched. CDR3 length: 16 amino acids. Germline loops: CDR1 SGHRS, CDR2 YFSETQ. In nucleotides, the CDR3 is TGCGCCAGCAGCTTGTCCGGGACTAGCGGGCAAGAGACCCAGTACTTC. It specifies CASSLSGTSGQETQYF.

The chain uses TRBV2 and TRBJ2-5; a possible D gene is TRBD2 (5 bases). CDR3 length: 13 residues. CDR1 and CDR2 from the germline V gene are SNHLY and FYNNEI. V was cut by 1 base and J by 5 bases, with 8 bases left in between. The CDR3 nucleotides read TGTGCCAGCAGTGAAGAACGAGGGGAGACCCAGTACTTC. Translating gives CASSEERGETQYF.

V and J are TRBV30 and TRBJ1-1, with D perhaps TRBD1 (5 bases). This CDR3 has 12 residues. Germline V gene lookup returns CDR1 GTSNPN and CDR2 SVGIG (reference sequence). The V end was cut by 5 bases, the J end by 4 bases, with 11 bases between. In DNA form, the CDR3 reads TGTGCCTGGGAGGGTGGGGGCACTGAAGCTTTCTTT. Its protein product is CAWEGGGTEAFF.

The chain recombines TRBV7-3 with TRBJ2-5; 11 bases agree with TRBD2. The junction had 6 bases not matched to a gene; V was cut back by 5 bases and J by 4 bases. There are 15 residues in the CDR3. Germline V gives CDR1 SGHTA, CDR2 FQGTGA. The CDR3 DNA is TGTGCCAGCAGCATGGGACTAGCGGAGGGAGAGACCCAGTACTTC. Translated: CASSMGLAEGETQYF.

The chain recombines TRBV7-3 with TRBJ2-1, with TRBD2 as a possible D gene (5 bases). V lost 4 bases to trimming and J lost 8 bases, with 15 bases between them. Germline-derived CDR1 and CDR2 are SGHTA and FQGTGA. The CDR3 consists of 14 residues. The CDR3 DNA sequence: TGTGCCAGCAGCTCCCGAGGACTGAGTGATGAGCAGTTCTTC. Protein product: CASSSRGLSDEQFF. Using reference TRBV7-3 and TRBJ2-1 for the parts outside the CDR3, the full variable domain is GAGVSQTPSNKVTEKGKYVELRCDPISGHTALYWYRQSLGQGPEFLIYFQGTGAADDSGLPNDRFFAVRPEGSVSTLKIQRTERGDSAVYLCASSSRGLSDEQFFGPGTRLTVL.

The rearrangement uses TRBV5-1 and TRBJ2-2, with TRBD2 matching over 12 bases. The CDR3 is 18 amino acids. After removal of 3 bases from V and 5 bases from J, the junction contained 11 bases not matched to a gene. Germline V lookup: CDR1 SGHRS, CDR2 YFSETQ. CDR3 sequence: CASSYYPTSGGMTGELFF. DNA of the CDR3: TGCGCCAGCAGCTATTACCCGACTAGCGGGGGTATGACCGGGGAGCTGTTTTTT.

The chain links TRBV7-9 to TRBJ2-1; the match to TRBD2 covers 8 bases. CDR1 and CDR2 from the germline V gene are SEHNR and FQNEAQ (reference sequence). The V segment lost 5 bases and the J segment 7 bases; nucleotides outside the gene matches: 16. The CDR3 consists of 17 residues. CDR3 sequence (DNA): TGTGCCAGCAGCGCGTGGCGGGGGAGCGGGGGCAAGAATGAGCAGTTCTTC. It encodes CASSAWRGSGGKNEQFF. Full variable domain (rest looked up from reference TRBV7-9 and TRBJ2-1): DTGVSQNPRHKITKRGQNVTFRCDPISEHNRLYWYRQTLGQGPEFLTYFQNEAQLEKSRLLSDRFSAERPKGSFSTLEIQRTEQGDSAMYLCASSAWRGSGGKNEQFFGPGTRLTVL.

The rearrangement joins TRBV4-1 to TRBJ1-1, with D unresolved. The CDR3 length is 17 residues. Germline V CDR1 and CDR2: MGHRA, YSYEKL. The V and J ends lost 0 bases and 1 base respectively, with 15 bases between them. The CDR3 DNA is TGCGCCAGCAGCCAAGAGGTGATGCGGACCCGGAACACTGAAGCTTTCTTT. Translated, it gives CASSQEVMRTRNTEAFF.

This clone occurred once. The chain recombines TRBV18 with TRBJ1-5, with 12 bases matching TRBD1. CDR3 size: 19 residues. The V gene's germline CDR1 is KGHSH and CDR2 LQKENI. The ends lost 2 bases at V and 1 base at J; junction bases unmatched: 9. CDR3 in DNA: TGTGCCAGCTCACCATCTGGAGGGACAGGGGGCGCGAGCAATCAGCCCCAGCATTTT. Protein sequence: CASSPSGGTGGASNQPQHF.

This chain joins TRBV9 and TRBJ1-3; D is undetermined. With 0 bases removed from V and 0 bases from J, the gap between germline ends came to 13 bases. Germline V gene lookup returns CDR1 SGDLS and CDR2 YYNGEE. This CDR3 is built from 17 residues. CDR3 nucleotide sequence: TGTGCCAGCAGCGTAGGCTCCGGGTTTAACTCTGGAAACACCATATATTTT. This gives the protein CASSVGSGFNSGNTIYF.

The chain joins TRBV7-8 to TRBJ1-1; D is undetermined. This CDR3 has 16 residues. Germline values: CDR1 SGHVS, CDR2 FQNEAQ. Trimming stripped 5 bases from V and 0 bases from J, with 16 bases between. The CDR3 DNA sequence: TGTGCCAGCAGCGCCTCGCTCGGGCGGTTGAACACTGAAGCTTTCTTT. It is translated as CASSASLGRLNTEAFF.

V gene TRBV19 combines with J gene TRBJ1-6; D is unclear. Trimming removed 3 bases at V and 11 bases at J, with 11 bases between. Germline CDR1 and CDR2: LNHDA and SQIVND (reference sequence). There are 13 residues in the CDR3. CDR3 in DNA: TGTGCCAGTAGTATTCCGGAACTCACACCCCTCCACTTT. The encoded protein is CASSIPELTPLHF.

V and J are TRBV2 and TRBJ1-2; D is unresolved. Germline CDR1 SNHLY, CDR2 FYNNEI. The CDR3 is 14 amino acids. The V end lost 6 bases, the J end lost 2 bases, and 13 bases lay between the germline ends. CDR3 DNA: TGTGCCAGCAGCCAAATGGGAGGGAACTATGGCTACACCTTC. Its translation is CASSQMGGNYGYTF.

This clone has just one count. The chain recombines TRBV4-3 with TRBJ1-1; a possible D gene is TRBD1 (5 bases). Trimming pared 0 bases from V and 4 bases from J, leaving 6 bases between. Germline-derived CDR1 and CDR2 are LGHNA and YSLEER. The CDR3 covers 13 residues. Written as DNA, the CDR3 is TGCGCCAGCAGCCAAGATAGGGGCACTGAAGCTTTCTTT. Translated, it gives CASSQDRGTEAFF.

V is TRBV11-3 and J is TRBJ1-1; D is uncertain. The CDR3 length is 13 residues. Trimming cost V 3 bases and J 1 base, with 6 bases left between them. CDR1 SGHNT and CDR2 YENEEA come from the germline V gene. CDR3 sequence reads: CASSFETNTEAFF. In DNA form, the CDR3 reads TGTGCCAGCAGCTTCGAAACGAACACTGAAGCTTTCTTT.

The chain combines TRBV3-1 (or the pseudogene TRBV3-2) with TRBJ2-1, with 8 nucleotides matching TRBD2. Per the germline V gene, CDR1 is LGHDT and CDR2 is YNNKEL (reference sequence). CDR3 size: 16 residues. V was pared by 7 bases and J by 3 bases, with 11 bases of the junction left unmatched. In DNA form, the CDR3 reads TGTGCCAGCACCGCAGGTTTCCGGGGGGGCTACAATGAGCAGTTCTTC. This translates into CASTAGFRGGYNEQFF.

This rearrangement joins TRBV2 to TRBJ1-2; 8 bases align to TRBD1. Trimming at V came to 5 bases and at J to 0 bases, leaving 14 bases not matched to a gene. Per germline, CDR1 SNHLY and CDR2 FYNNEI. The CDR3 is 18 amino acids. The CDR3 nucleotides read TGTGCCAGCAGTAACTACATTCAGGGGGCTTCCTCTAACTATGGCTACACCTTC. Its protein product is CASSNYIQGASSNYGYTF.

V gene TRBV9 combines with J gene TRBJ2-3; D may be TRBD1 or TRBD2 (5 bases each). The CDR3 has 15 residues. From germline, CDR1 is SGDLS and CDR2 YYNGEE. The germline V and J ends were trimmed by 0 bases and 9 bases, with 17 bases remaining between them. DNA for the CDR3: TGTGCCAGCAGCGTAGGGGACCTCCTTGGGAAAACGCAGTATTTT. It yields the protein CASSVGDLLGKTQYF.

In this sample, this clone turned up a few times. The genes are TRBV19 and TRBJ1-6; D is undetermined. Germline assignment: CDR1 LNHDA and CDR2 SQIVND (reference sequence). V lost 6 bases to trimming and J lost 6 bases, with 12 bases between them. The CDR3 runs 14 residues. The CDR3 sequence is CASRVSEFNSPLHF. In nucleotides, the CDR3 is TGTGCCAGTAGGGTCTCGGAATTTAATTCACCCCTCCACTTT.

DNA for the CDR3: TGTGCCATCAGTGATCCCCGGACAGGGGACAATGAGCAGTTCTTC. The encoded protein is CAISDPRTGDNEQFF. The genes are TRBV10-3 and TRBJ2-1; the match to TRBD1 covers 9 bases. The J segment lost 5 bases and the V segment lost 3 bases, leaving 5 bases of the junction unmatched. There are 15 residues in the CDR3. CDR1 ENHRY and CDR2 SYGVKD come from the germline V gene.

The chain combines TRBV5-4 with TRBJ2-3, with TRBD1 matching 8 bases. The trim removed 0 bases at V and 8 bases at J, leaving 8 bases unmatched. Looked up from germline, CDR1 is SGHNT and CDR2 is YYREEE (reference sequence). There are 15 residues in the CDR3. CDR3 bases: TGTGCCAGCAGCTTGGCTGGGACAGGACTCCCTACGCAGTATTTT. Translated, it gives CASSLAGTGLPTQYF. Based on the CDR3 plus reference TRBV5-4 and TRBJ2-3, the full variable domain is ETGVTQSPTHLIKTRGQQVTLRCSSQSGHNTVSWYQQALGQGPQFIFQYYREEENGRGNFPPRFSGLQFPNYSSELNVNALELDDSALYLCASSLAGTGLPTQYFGPGTRLTVL.

V gene TRBV11-2 combines with J gene TRBJ1-6; D is possibly TRBD1 (6 bases). The CDR3 has 16 residues. Germline V lookup: CDR1 SGHAT, CDR2 FQNNGV. V gave up 6 bases and J gave up 0 bases, with 12 bases separating them. The CDR3 loop reads CASSFRGGSYNSPLHF. In DNA form, the CDR3 reads TGTGCCAGCAGTTTCAGGGGTGGCTCCTATAATTCACCCCTCCACTTT. Full variable domain (rest looked up from reference TRBV11-2 and TRBJ1-6): EAGVAQSPRYKIIEKRQSVAFWCNPISGHATLYWYQQILGQGPKLLIQFQNNGVVDDSQLPKDRFSAERLKGVDSTLKIQPAKLEDSAVYLCASSFRGGSYNSPLHFGNGTRLTVT.

The V and J genes are TRBV5-4 and TRBJ2-1; D gene ambiguous. Per the germline V gene, CDR1 is SGHNT and CDR2 is YYREEE (reference sequence). Trimming took 2 bases from V and 5 from J, leaving 2 bases between them. This CDR3 is built from 11 residues. Written as DNA, the CDR3 is TGTGCCAGCAGCTTTAACAATGAGCAGTTCTTC. Translated: CASSFNNEQFF. Variable domain in full (rest from reference TRBV5-4 and TRBJ2-1): ETGVTQSPTHLIKTRGQQVTLRCSSQSGHNTVSWYQQALGQGPQFIFQYYREEENGRGNFPPRFSGLQFPNYSSELNVNALELDDSALYLCASSFNNEQFFGPGTRLTVL.

The genes are TRBV6-5 and TRBJ1-5; a possible D gene is TRBD1 (5 bases). Germline CDR1 and CDR2: MNHEY and SVGAGI. The CDR3 loop spans 16 amino acids. V was clipped by 4 bases and J by 0 bases, with 13 bases between them. DNA for the CDR3: TGTGCCAGCAGTTTAGAGGGACCCTATAGCAATCAGCCCCAGCATTTT. This codes for CASSLEGPYSNQPQHF.